A single sample gave rise to the 3 T cell receptor beta chains below, sequenced in a study of shared clonotypes between healthy human individuals. Sequencing was performed with immunoSEQ multiplex PCR; in TCRdb, only in-frame clones are kept and a portion is missing. The sample records some 1.1 million clones, about 72% being singletons. Sequenced sample: memory CD4+ T cells from PBMCs. Subset indicated: CD45RA-negative fraction. The source of these receptors is a man between 18 and 29 years old in good health. Some clones in this sample may be carry-over from other donors' samples.

On this clone: Other DNA variants within this sample encode the same CDR3. This chain connects TRBV7-2 to TRBJ2-5; tentative D call: TRBD2 (6 bases). V was clipped by 3 bases and J by 2 bases, with 10 bases between them. CDR1 and CDR2 (germline): SGHTA, FQGNSA. CDR3 size: 14 residues. The chain's CDR3 is CASSFNSGQETQYF. The CDR3 coding sequence is TGTGCCAGCAGCTTTAATAGCGGACAAGAGACCCAGTACTTC.

In this sample, this clone turned up many times. The rearrangement joins TRBV7-8 to TRBJ2-1, with 9 nucleotides matching TRBD2. V lost 5 bases and J lost 7; bases outside the gene matches: 3. This CDR3 contains 13 residues. Germline assignment: CDR1 SGHVS and CDR2 FQNEAQ. The CDR3 reads CASSRGGENEQFF. The CDR3 DNA reads TGTGCCAGCAGCCGCGGGGGGGAGAATGAGCAGTTCTTC.

The chain recombines TRBV11-2 with TRBJ2-5, with a tentative D call TRBD2 (5 bases). V was clipped by 5 bases and J by 2 bases, with 15 bases between them. CDR3 length: 15 residues. Germline values: CDR1 SGHAT, CDR2 FQNNGV. For the CDR3, the DNA is TGTGCCAGCAGCGGAGGAACCCACCCTCAAGAGACCCAGTACTTC. Translating it yields CASSGGTHPQETQYF.